Listed below are T cell receptor beta chains from one sample, sequenced in a study of T cell changes during pregnancy in multiple sclerosis. This table comes from immunoSEQ multiplex PCR, and its TCRdb copy is limited to in-frame clones, with some not included. The sample shows approximately 44,000 clones, about 91% of them seen only once. This material consisted of CD4+ T cells from peripheral blood mononuclear cells, taken in the second trimester of pregnancy. These receptors came from a female donor in good health, enrolled as a control in a pregnancy study. CDR3s include the opening cysteine and the closing phenylalanine or tryptophan. The order of the fields is CDR3 protein, CDR3 DNA, CDR3 length, clone size, V gene, D gene, J gene. A D gene is named only where the DNA matches it firmly. The size of a clone is reported for some rows only, either as once, few or many, or as a class for expanded clones.

CDR3aa: CASRDPGQGKETQYF
CDR3nt: TGTGCCAGCAGGGATCCGGGACAGGGTAAAGAGACCCAGTACTTC
len: 15
abundance: NA
v_gene: TRBV6-5
d_gene: TRBD1
j_gene: TRBJ2-5

CDR3aa: CASSVRGGYTGQAELVEQYF
CDR3nt: TGTGCCAGCAGTGTTAGAGGGGGGTATACGGGACAGGCTGAGCTTGTCGAGCAGTACTTC
len: 20
abundance: NA
v_gene: TRBV6-1
d_gene: TRBD1
j_gene: TRBJ2-7

CDR3aa: CAWRPSTGTRNTEAFF
CDR3nt: TGTGCCTGGAGACCTTCGACAGGGACCAGAAACACTGAAGCTTTCTTT
len: 16
abundance: NA
v_gene: TRBV30
d_gene: TRBD1
j_gene: TRBJ1-1

CDR3aa: CASSTSEVPDTQYF
CDR3nt: TGCGCCAGCAGCACTAGCGAGGTCCCAGATACGCAGTATTTT
len: 14
abundance: NA
v_gene: TRBV5-1
d_gene: TRBD2
j_gene: TRBJ2-3

CDR3aa: CASRGTSGGGTDTQYF
CDR3nt: TGTGCCAGCAGGGGGACTAGCGGGGGGGGCACAGATACGCAGTATTTT
len: 16
abundance: NA
v_gene: TRBV2
d_gene: TRBD2
j_gene: TRBJ2-3

CDR3aa: CASSYWQDNEQFF
CDR3nt: TGTGCCAGCAGTTACTGGCAGGACAATGAGCAGTTCTTC
len: 13
abundance: once
v_gene: TRBV6-5
d_gene: NA
j_gene: TRBJ2-1

CDR3aa: CASSLMGQGSTDTQYF
CDR3nt: TGCGCCAGCAGCTTAATGGGACAGGGAAGCACAGATACGCAGTATTTT
len: 16
abundance: NA
v_gene: TRBV5-1
d_gene: TRBD1
j_gene: TRBJ2-3

CDR3aa: CASSEAGYKQETQYF
CDR3nt: TGTGCCAGCAGTGAAGCGGGCTACAAACAAGAGACCCAGTACTTC
len: 15
abundance: NA
v_gene: TRBV2
d_gene: NA
j_gene: TRBJ2-5

CDR3aa: CASSQVRGTSEKLFF
CDR3nt: TGTGCCAGCAGCCAAGTTAGGGGGACGTCGGAAAAACTGTTTTTT
len: 15
abundance: NA
v_gene: TRBV4-2
d_gene: NA
j_gene: TRBJ1-4

CDR3aa: CATKQGSSYNEQFF
CDR3nt: TGTGCCACTAAACAGGGAAGCTCCTACAATGAGCAGTTCTTC
len: 14
abundance: NA
v_gene: TRBV2
d_gene: NA
j_gene: TRBJ2-1

CDR3aa: CAWSSGTAYIGRNIGTQYF
CDR3nt: TGTGCCTGGAGTTCGGGGACAGCCTATATCGGGCGGAACATAGGGACCCAGTACTTC
len: 19
abundance: NA
v_gene: TRBV30
d_gene: TRBD1
j_gene: TRBJ2-5

CDR3aa: CASSLNPTVNTGELFF
CDR3nt: TGTGCCAGCAGCTTAAATCCGACAGTTAACACCGGGGAGCTGTTTTTT
len: 16
abundance: NA
v_gene: TRBV7-3
d_gene: NA
j_gene: TRBJ2-2

CDR3aa: CASRVISGFGYTF
CDR3nt: TGTGCCAGCAGGGTCATAAGCGGATTTGGCTACACCTTC
len: 13
abundance: NA
v_gene: TRBV28
d_gene: NA
j_gene: TRBJ1-2

CDR3aa: CASSPGGAGNTEAFF
CDR3nt: TGCGCCAGCAGCCCTGGAGGGGCGGGGAACACTGAAGCTTTCTTT
len: 15
abundance: NA
v_gene: TRBV5-1
d_gene: NA
j_gene: TRBJ1-1

CDR3aa: CASSDWRGRNEQFF
CDR3nt: TGCGCCAGCAGTGACTGGCGGGGCCGGAATGAGCAGTTCTTC
len: 14
abundance: NA
v_gene: TRBV10-1
d_gene: NA
j_gene: TRBJ2-1

CDR3aa: CASSKTVNTEAFF
CDR3nt: TGTGCCAGTAGTAAGACAGTCAACACTGAAGCTTTCTTT
len: 13
abundance: NA
v_gene: TRBV19
d_gene: NA
j_gene: TRBJ1-1

CDR3aa: CASSFAGTSGAIGQFF
CDR3nt: TGTGCCAGCAGCTTCGCGGGGACTAGCGGGGCTATTGGGCAGTTCTTC
len: 16
abundance: NA
v_gene: TRBV5-8
d_gene: TRBD2
j_gene: TRBJ2-1

CDR3aa: CASSLLAGVLETQYF
CDR3nt: TGTGCCAGCAGCTTATTAGCGGGGGTCCTTGAGACCCAGTACTTC
len: 15
abundance: NA
v_gene: TRBV7-9
d_gene: TRBD2
j_gene: TRBJ2-5

CDR3aa: CASSSPFMNTEAFF
CDR3nt: TGTGCCAGCTCAAGCCCATTCATGAACACTGAAGCTTTCTTT
len: 14
abundance: NA
v_gene: TRBV18
d_gene: NA
j_gene: TRBJ1-1

CDR3aa: CASNRQTSGLYNEQFF
CDR3nt: TGTGCCAGCAACCGGCAAACTAGCGGCCTTTACAATGAGCAGTTCTTC
len: 16
abundance: few
v_gene: TRBV7-2
d_gene: TRBD2
j_gene: TRBJ2-1

CDR3aa: CAISEPREGEQFF
CDR3nt: TGTGCCATCAGTGAGCCTAGGGAGGGTGAGCAGTTCTTC
len: 13
abundance: NA
v_gene: TRBV10-3
d_gene: TRBD2
j_gene: TRBJ2-1

CDR3aa: CAWSGTGGFPYEQYF
CDR3nt: TGTGCCTGGAGTGGGACAGGGGGGTTTCCCTACGAGCAGTACTTC
len: 15
abundance: NA
v_gene: TRBV30
d_gene: TRBD1
j_gene: TRBJ2-7

CDR3aa: CASRKQAAGANEKLFF
CDR3nt: TGTGCCAGTAGAAAGCAGGCCGCTGGGGCGAATGAAAAACTGTTTTTT
len: 16
abundance: NA
v_gene: TRBV19
d_gene: NA
j_gene: TRBJ1-4

CDR3aa: CAWTQYGTGSEKLFF
CDR3nt: TGTGCCTGGACCCAGTACGGGACAGGGAGTGAAAAACTGTTTTTT
len: 15
abundance: NA
v_gene: TRBV30
d_gene: TRBD1
j_gene: TRBJ1-4

CDR3aa: CASSPEGASIYSGNTIYF
CDR3nt: TGTGCCAGTAGTCCCGAGGGGGCCTCCATCTACTCTGGAAACACCATATATTTT
len: 18
abundance: few
v_gene: TRBV19
d_gene: TRBD1
j_gene: TRBJ1-3

CDR3aa: CASSDEMVGTQYF
CDR3nt: TGTGCCAGCAGTGACGAGATGGTCGGGACCCAGTACTTC
len: 13
abundance: NA
v_gene: TRBV2
d_gene: NA
j_gene: TRBJ2-5

CDR3aa: CASSRNPYSGLDYNEQFF
CDR3nt: TGTGCCAGCAGTAGAAATCCTTATAGCGGGTTGGACTACAATGAGCAGTTCTTC
len: 18
abundance: NA
v_gene: TRBV2
d_gene: TRBD2
j_gene: TRBJ2-1

CDR3aa: CASSRQGNYGYTF
CDR3nt: TGTGCCAGCAGCAGACAGGGAAACTATGGCTACACCTTC
len: 13
abundance: NA
v_gene: TRBV6-6
d_gene: TRBD1
j_gene: TRBJ1-2

CDR3aa: CASSLIGTSGGTTTGELFF
CDR3nt: TGTGCCAGCAGCTTAATTGGTACTAGCGGGGGCACAACCACCGGGGAGCTGTTTTTT
len: 19
abundance: NA
v_gene: TRBV7-3
d_gene: TRBD2
j_gene: TRBJ2-2

CDR3aa: CATTRGLYEQYF
CDR3nt: TGTGCCACCACCAGGGGGCTATACGAGCAGTACTTC
len: 12
abundance: NA
v_gene: TRBV6-1
d_gene: TRBD1
j_gene: TRBJ2-7

CDR3aa: CASSHLRQSVVF
CDR3nt: TGTGCCAGCAGTCACCTAAGACAGTCCGTGGTCTTC
len: 12
abundance: NA
v_gene: TRBV28
d_gene: NA
j_gene: TRBJ2-1

CDR3aa: CASSDSRGQLGTDTQYF
CDR3nt: TGTGCCAGCAGTGATTCTCGGGGACAGCTAGGCACAGATACGCAGTATTTT
len: 17
abundance: NA
v_gene: TRBV6-1
d_gene: TRBD1
j_gene: TRBJ2-3

CDR3aa: CASSPMKTGGDEKLFF
CDR3nt: TGCGCCAGCAGCCCAATGAAGACAGGGGGCGATGAAAAACTGTTTTTT
len: 16
abundance: NA
v_gene: TRBV5-1
d_gene: TRBD1
j_gene: TRBJ1-4

CDR3aa: CASSRNRDGYTF
CDR3nt: TGTGCCAGCAGTAGAAACAGGGATGGCTACACCTTC
len: 12
abundance: NA
v_gene: TRBV2
d_gene: NA
j_gene: TRBJ1-2

CDR3aa: CASSLYSGNEQFF
CDR3nt: TGTGCCAGCAGTTTATATTCGGGAAATGAGCAGTTCTTC
len: 13
abundance: few
v_gene: TRBV28
d_gene: NA
j_gene: TRBJ2-1

CDR3aa: CASSSPGWGRSYNEQFF
CDR3nt: TGTGCCAGCAGCTCCCCGGGATGGGGTCGCTCCTACAATGAGCAGTTCTTC
len: 17
abundance: NA
v_gene: TRBV13
d_gene: NA
j_gene: TRBJ2-1

CDR3aa: CASSKRDRSNYGYTF
CDR3nt: TGTGCCAGCAGTAAACGGGACAGATCTAACTATGGCTACACCTTC
len: 15
abundance: NA
v_gene: TRBV6-5
d_gene: TRBD1
j_gene: TRBJ1-2

CDR3aa: CAWSARGTGVYGYTF
CDR3nt: TGTGCCTGGAGTGCTCGAGGGACAGGGGTGTATGGCTACACCTTC
len: 15
abundance: NA
v_gene: TRBV30
d_gene: TRBD1
j_gene: TRBJ1-2

CDR3aa: CASSLGGRDNEQYF
CDR3nt: TGTGCCAGCAGTTTAGGAGGGCGAGATAACGAGCAGTACTTC
len: 14
abundance: NA
v_gene: TRBV28
d_gene: NA
j_gene: TRBJ2-7

CDR3aa: CASSLLRNYEQYF
CDR3nt: TGTGCCAGCAGCCTTCTGAGGAATTACGAGCAGTACTTC
len: 13
abundance: NA
v_gene: TRBV7-2
d_gene: NA
j_gene: TRBJ2-7